Following are 10 T cell receptor beta chains from one sample sequenced in a study of cytomegalovirus exposure and HLA in healthy donors. 13 Jbeta primers and 60 Vbeta primers were used for the PCR. Produced via immunoSEQ multiplex PCR; TCRdb's table is partial and in-frame only. Recorded for this sample: over 65,000 clones. The sequencing input was PBMCs. These receptors all come from a young man in good health and CMV-seronegative.

The chain joins TRBV4-3 to TRBJ1-2, with D possibly matching TRBD1 (6 bases). In germline, CDR1 is LGHNA, CDR2 YSLEER. The CDR3 covers 15 residues. With 8 bases removed from V and 4 bases from J, the gap between germline ends came to 20 bases. DNA for the CDR3: TGCGCCAGCGGTCCCAACGGGGGGCATCTCTATGGCTACACCTTC. As protein: CASGPNGGHLYGYTF.

CDR3 bases: TGCGCCAGCAGCCGGAACAGGGGGAACAATCAGCCCCAGCATTTT. This translates into CASSRNRGNNQPQHF. This chain links TRBV4-1 with TRBJ1-5, with 8 positions matching TRBD1. With 4 bases clipped from V and 3 bases from J, the junction kept 5 bases outside the gene matches. CDR3 length equals 15 residues. Germline loops: CDR1 MGHRA, CDR2 YSYEKL.

In regard to this clone: Compared with germline, one end of the junction differs, possibly owing to a read error. This sequence joins TRBV7-3 and TRBJ2-1; 10 nucleotides line up with TRBD2. Germline CDR1 and CDR2: SGHTA and FQGTGA. This CDR3 has 15 amino acids. CDR3 sequence: CASSITGLATNEQFF. In DNA, the CDR3 is TGTGCCAGCAGCATAACGGGACTAGCGACGAATGAGCAGTTCTTC. The entire variable domain, with the rest obtained from reference TRBV7-3 and TRBJ2-1, is as follows: GAGVSQTPSNKVTEKGKYVELRCDPISGHTALYWYRQSLGQGPEFLIYFQGTGAADDSGLPNDRFFAVRPEGSVSTLKIQRTERGDSAVYLCASSITGLATNEQFFGPGTRLTVL.

The rearrangement links TRBV7-2 to TRBJ2-5; weak D call: TRBD2 (5 bases). Trimming shortened V by 5 bases and J by 1 base, and 17 bases separated the two germline ends. CDR1 and CDR2 from the germline V gene are SGHTA and FQGNSA. This CDR3 spans 16 amino acids. CDR3 protein: CASSPRWLAIQETQYF. Here the CDR3 DNA reads TGTGCCAGCAGCCCTCGGTGGCTAGCCATCCAAGAGACCCAGTACTTC.

This sequence joins TRBV29-1 and TRBJ2-1; D might be TRBD2 (6 bases). Looked up from germline, CDR1 is SQVTM and CDR2 is ANQGSEA. The CDR3 runs 15 residues. V lost 1 base and J lost 0, with 10 bases in between. This chain's CDR3 is CSVEGGDFSYNEQFF. CDR3 DNA sequence: TGCAGCGTTGAAGGAGGGGACTTCTCCTACAATGAGCAGTTCTTC.

The rearrangement uses TRBV12-5 and TRBJ1-2, with 8 bases lining up with TRBD1. Germline-derived CDR1 and CDR2 are LGHNT and FRNRAP. V shed 8 bases, J shed 7 bases, and the junction held 15 bases outside the gene matches. This CDR3 region has 15 residues. The CDR3 region has the DNA TGTGCTAGTCTATCTTCCGGGACAGGAGATTTTGGCTACACCTTC. Amino acids: CASLSSGTGDFGYTF. Together with reference TRBV12-5 and TRBJ1-2, the CDR3 gives the full variable domain: DARVTQTPRHKVTEMGQEVTMRCQPILGHNTVFWYRQTMMQGLELLAYFRNRAPLDDSGMPKDRFSAEMPDATLATLKIQPSEPRDSAVYFCASLSSGTGDFGYTFGSGTRLTVV.

The chain carries TRBV7-2 and TRBJ2-3, with 8 positions matching TRBD2. CDR1 and CDR2 (germline): SGHTA, FQGNSA. Germline trimming cut 1 base from V and 4 bases from J; bases unmatched to any gene: 4. The CDR3 has 15 residues. This CDR3 is CASSLDSSGPDTQYF. The CDR3, as DNA: TGTGCCAGCAGCTTAGACTCTAGCGGGCCAGATACGCAGTATTTT.

V usage is TRBV5-6 and J usage is TRBJ1-6, with D possibly matching TRBD1 (5 bases). CDR3 length: 15 amino acids. V dropped 4 bases and J dropped 1 base, with 9 bases sitting between them. Per the germline V gene, CDR1 is SGHDT and CDR2 is YYEEEE. The CDR3 DNA reads as TGTGCCAGCAGCCCGCGGGGGTCCTATAATTCACCCCTCCACTTT. It codes for CASSPRGSYNSPLHF.

The chain employs TRBV28 and TRBJ1-3; a weak D match, TRBD1 (5 bases). Per germline, CDR1 MDHEN and CDR2 SYDVKM. V was clipped by 4 bases and J by 4 bases, with 8 bases between them. This CDR3 contains 13 residues. The CDR3 here is CASSWHRGNTIYF. The CDR3 DNA reads TGTGCCAGCAGTTGGCACAGGGGAAACACCATATATTTT.

This rearrangement joins TRBV9 to TRBJ1-2; D is unclear. V was cut by 1 base and J by 8 bases, with 9 bases left in between. The CDR3 runs to 12 residues. Germline values: CDR1 SGDLS, CDR2 YYNGEE. The CDR3 loop is CASSVPLGGYTF. CDR3 DNA: TGTGCCAGCAGCGTACCTCTCGGGGGCTACACCTTC.